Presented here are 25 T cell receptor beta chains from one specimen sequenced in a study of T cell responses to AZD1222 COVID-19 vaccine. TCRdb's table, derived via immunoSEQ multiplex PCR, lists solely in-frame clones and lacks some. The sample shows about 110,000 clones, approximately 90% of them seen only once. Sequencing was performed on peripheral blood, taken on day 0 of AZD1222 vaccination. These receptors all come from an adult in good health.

The CDR3 here is CASSTEINYGYTF. CDR3 in DNA: TGTGCCAGTAGTACGGAGATTAACTATGGCTACACCTTC. The J gene is TRBJ1-2, the V gene TRBV19; the D is unclear. Germline assignment: CDR1 LNHDA and CDR2 SQIVND (reference sequence). The CDR3 is 13 residues long. V was trimmed by 4 bases and J by 1 base, leaving 7 bases between them.

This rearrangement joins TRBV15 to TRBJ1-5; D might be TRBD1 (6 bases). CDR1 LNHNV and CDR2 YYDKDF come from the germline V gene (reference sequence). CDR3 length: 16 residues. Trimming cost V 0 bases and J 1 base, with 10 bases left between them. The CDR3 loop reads CATSRETGRSNQPQHF. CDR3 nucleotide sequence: TGTGCCACCAGCAGAGAGACAGGTCGCAGCAATCAGCCCCAGCATTTT.

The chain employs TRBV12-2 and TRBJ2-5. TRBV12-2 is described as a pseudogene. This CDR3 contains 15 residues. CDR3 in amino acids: CASRLAGQGRETQYF. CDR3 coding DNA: TGTGCAAGTCGCTTAGCAGGTCAGGGGAGGGAGACCCAGTACTTC.

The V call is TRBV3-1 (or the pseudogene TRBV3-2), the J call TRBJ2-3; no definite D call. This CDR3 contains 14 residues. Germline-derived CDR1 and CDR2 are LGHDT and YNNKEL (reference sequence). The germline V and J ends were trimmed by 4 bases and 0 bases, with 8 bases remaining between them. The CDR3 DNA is TGTGCCAGCAGCCTAACGAGTAGCACAGATACGCAGTATTTT. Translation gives CASSLTSSTDTQYF.

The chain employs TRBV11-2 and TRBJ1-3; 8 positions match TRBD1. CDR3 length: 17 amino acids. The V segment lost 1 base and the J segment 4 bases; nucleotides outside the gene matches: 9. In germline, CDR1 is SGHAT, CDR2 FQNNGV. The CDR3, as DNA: TGTGCCAGCAGCTTAGTCGTCGCAGGGGGCGAGGGAAACACCATATATTTT. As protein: CASSLVVAGGEGNTIYF.

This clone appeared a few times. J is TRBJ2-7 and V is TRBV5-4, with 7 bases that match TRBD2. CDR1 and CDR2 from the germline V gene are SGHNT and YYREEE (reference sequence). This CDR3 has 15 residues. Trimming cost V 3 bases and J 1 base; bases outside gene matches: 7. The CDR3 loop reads CASSSPGLQSYEQYF. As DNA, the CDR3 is TGTGCCAGCAGCTCACCGGGACTACAGTCCTACGAGCAGTACTTC.

The CDR3 nucleotides are TGTGCCAGCAGCTCCGTCAAGGGGACAGTTAATTTGGAGCAGTACTTC. Its protein is CASSSVKGTVNLEQYF. The rearrangement joins TRBV5-6 to TRBJ2-7, with 7 bases aligning to TRBD1. V lost 3 bases and J lost 7; bases outside the gene matches: 16. Germline V gives CDR1 SGHDT, CDR2 YYEEEE. There are 16 residues in the CDR3.

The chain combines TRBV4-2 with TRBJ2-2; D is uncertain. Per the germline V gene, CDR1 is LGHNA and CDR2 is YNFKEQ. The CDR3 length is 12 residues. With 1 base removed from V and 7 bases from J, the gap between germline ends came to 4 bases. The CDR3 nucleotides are TGTGCCAGCAGCCAAGTCGACGGGGAGCTGTTTTTT. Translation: CASSQVDGELFF.

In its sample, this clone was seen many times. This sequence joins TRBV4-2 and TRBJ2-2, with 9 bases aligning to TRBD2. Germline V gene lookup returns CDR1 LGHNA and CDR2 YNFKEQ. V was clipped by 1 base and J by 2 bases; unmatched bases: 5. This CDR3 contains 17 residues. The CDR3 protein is CASSQGVAGDNTGELFF. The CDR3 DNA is TGTGCCAGCAGCCAAGGGGTAGCGGGAGATAACACCGGGGAGCTGTTTTTT.

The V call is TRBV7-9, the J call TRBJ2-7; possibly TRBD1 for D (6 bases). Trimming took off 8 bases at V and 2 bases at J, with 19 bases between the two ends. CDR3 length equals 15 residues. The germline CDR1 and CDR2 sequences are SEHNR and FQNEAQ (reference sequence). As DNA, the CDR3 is TGTGCCAGCCAGTTTAAGGGGGACGGACCCTACGAGCAGTACTTC. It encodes CASQFKGDGPYEQYF.

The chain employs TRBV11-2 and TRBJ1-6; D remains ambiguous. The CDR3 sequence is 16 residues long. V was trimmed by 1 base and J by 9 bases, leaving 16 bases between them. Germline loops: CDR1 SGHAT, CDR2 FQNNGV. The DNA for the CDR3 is TGTGCCAGCAGCTTAGGTGGCATCCAACGCCCTTCACCCCTCCACTTT. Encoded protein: CASSLGGIQRPSPLHF.

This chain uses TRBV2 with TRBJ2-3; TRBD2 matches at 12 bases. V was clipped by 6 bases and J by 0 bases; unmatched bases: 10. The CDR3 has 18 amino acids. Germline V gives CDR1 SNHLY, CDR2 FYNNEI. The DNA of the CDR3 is TGTGCCAGCAGGGGAAAGTGGACTAGCGGGACCAGCACAGATACGCAGTATTTT. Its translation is CASRGKWTSGTSTDTQYF.

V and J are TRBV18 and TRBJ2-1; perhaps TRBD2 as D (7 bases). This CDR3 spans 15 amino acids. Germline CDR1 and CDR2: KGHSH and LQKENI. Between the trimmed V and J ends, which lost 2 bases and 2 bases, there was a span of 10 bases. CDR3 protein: CASSPAGAAYNEQFF. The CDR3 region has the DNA TGTGCCAGCTCACCAGCGGGGGCGGCCTACAATGAGCAGTTCTTC.

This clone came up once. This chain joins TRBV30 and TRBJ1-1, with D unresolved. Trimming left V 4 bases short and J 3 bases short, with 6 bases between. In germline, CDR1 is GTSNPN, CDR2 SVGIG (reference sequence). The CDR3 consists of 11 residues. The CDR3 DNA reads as TGTGCCTGGACCCCTTACACTGAAGCTTTCTTT. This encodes CAWTPYTEAFF. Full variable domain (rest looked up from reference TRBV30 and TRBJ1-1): SQTIHQWPATLVQPVGSPLSLECTVEGTSNPNLYWYRQAAGRGLQLLFYSVGIGQISSEVPQNLSASRPQDRQFILSSKKLLLSDSGFYLCAWTPYTEAFFGQGTRLTVV.

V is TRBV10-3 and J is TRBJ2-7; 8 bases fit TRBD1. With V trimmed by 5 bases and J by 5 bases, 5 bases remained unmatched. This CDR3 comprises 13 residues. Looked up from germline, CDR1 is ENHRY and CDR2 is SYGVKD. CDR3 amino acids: CAISLQGANEQYF. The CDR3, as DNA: TGTGCCATCAGTTTGCAGGGGGCCAACGAGCAGTACTTC.

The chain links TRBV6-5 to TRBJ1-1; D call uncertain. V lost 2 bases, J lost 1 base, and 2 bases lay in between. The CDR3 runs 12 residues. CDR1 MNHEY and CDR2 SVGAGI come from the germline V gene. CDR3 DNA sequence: TGTGCCAGCAGTTACAGGAACACTGAAGCTTTCTTT. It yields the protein CASSYRNTEAFF.

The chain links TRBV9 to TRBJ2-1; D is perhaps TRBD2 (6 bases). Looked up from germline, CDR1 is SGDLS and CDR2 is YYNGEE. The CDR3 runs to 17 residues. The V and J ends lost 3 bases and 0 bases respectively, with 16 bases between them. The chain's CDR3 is CASSGGVEGSSYNEQFF. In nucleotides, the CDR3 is TGTGCCAGCAGCGGGGGCGTGGAGGGGAGCTCCTACAATGAGCAGTTCTTC.

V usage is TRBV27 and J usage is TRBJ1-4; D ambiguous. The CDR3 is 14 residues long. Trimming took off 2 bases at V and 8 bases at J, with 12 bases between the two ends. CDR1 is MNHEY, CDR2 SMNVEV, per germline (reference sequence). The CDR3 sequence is CASSLKGAWEKLFF. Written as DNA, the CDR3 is TGTGCCAGCAGTTTAAAGGGAGCGTGGGAAAAACTGTTTTTT. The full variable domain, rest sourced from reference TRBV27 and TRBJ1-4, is EAQVTQNPRYLITVTGKKLTVTCSQNMNHEYMSWYRQDPGLGLRQIYYSMNVEVTDKGDVPEGYKVSRKEKRNFPLILESPSPNQTSLYFCASSLKGAWEKLFFGSGTQLSVL.

For the CDR3, the DNA is TGTGCCAGCAGCTTGTTGTCTCTGGGGAACACTGAAGCTTTCTTT. Its protein is CASSLLSLGNTEAFF. The chain combines TRBV7-3 with TRBJ1-1; D unresolved. V was trimmed by 3 bases and J by 1 base, leaving 12 bases between them. The CDR3 spans 15 residues. Germline CDR1 SGHTA, CDR2 FQGTGA. Filled out from reference TRBV7-3 and TRBJ1-1, the complete variable domain reads GAGVSQTPSNKVTEKGKYVELRCDPISGHTALYWYRQSLGQGPEFLIYFQGTGAADDSGLPNDRFFAVRPEGSVSTLKIQRTERGDSAVYLCASSLLSLGNTEAFFGQGTRLTVV.

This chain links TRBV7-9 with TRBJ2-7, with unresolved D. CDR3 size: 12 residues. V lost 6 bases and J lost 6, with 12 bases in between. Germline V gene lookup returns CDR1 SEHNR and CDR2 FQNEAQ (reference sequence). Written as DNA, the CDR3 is TGTGCCAGCAGGGCAGTGGAGAGCGAGCAGTACTTC. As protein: CASRAVESEQYF.

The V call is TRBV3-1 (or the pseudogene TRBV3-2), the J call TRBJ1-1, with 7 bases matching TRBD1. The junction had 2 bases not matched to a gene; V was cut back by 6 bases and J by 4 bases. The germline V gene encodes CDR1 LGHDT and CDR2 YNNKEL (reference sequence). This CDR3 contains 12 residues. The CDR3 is CASRGTATEAFF. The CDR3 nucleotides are TGTGCCAGCAGGGGGACAGCCACTGAAGCTTTCTTT.

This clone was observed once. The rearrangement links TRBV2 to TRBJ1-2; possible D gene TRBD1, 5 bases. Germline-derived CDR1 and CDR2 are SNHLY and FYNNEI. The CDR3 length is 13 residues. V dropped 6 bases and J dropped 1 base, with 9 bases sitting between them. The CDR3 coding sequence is TGTGCCAGCAGAGGAGGGGATAACTATGGCTACACCTTC. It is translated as CASRGGDNYGYTF.

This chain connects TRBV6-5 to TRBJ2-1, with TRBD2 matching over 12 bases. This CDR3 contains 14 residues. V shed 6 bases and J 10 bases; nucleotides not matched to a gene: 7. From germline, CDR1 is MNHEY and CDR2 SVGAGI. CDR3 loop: CASSRLAGVEEQFF. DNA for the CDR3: TGTGCCAGCAGCCGACTAGCGGGAGTGGAGGAGCAGTTCTTC.

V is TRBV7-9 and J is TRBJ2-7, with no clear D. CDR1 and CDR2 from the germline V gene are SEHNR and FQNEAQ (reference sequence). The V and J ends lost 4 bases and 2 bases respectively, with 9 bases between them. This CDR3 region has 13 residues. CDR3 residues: CASSSRAAYEQYF. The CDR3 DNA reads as TGTGCCAGCAGCTCCCGGGCTGCCTACGAGCAGTACTTC.

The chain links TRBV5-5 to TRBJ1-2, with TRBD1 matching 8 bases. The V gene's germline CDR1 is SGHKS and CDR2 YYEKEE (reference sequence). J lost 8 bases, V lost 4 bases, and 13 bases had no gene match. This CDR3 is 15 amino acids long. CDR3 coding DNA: TGTGCCAGCAGCCTTTTAGATCAGGGGGCCCGAGGCTACACCTTC. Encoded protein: CASSLLDQGARGYTF.